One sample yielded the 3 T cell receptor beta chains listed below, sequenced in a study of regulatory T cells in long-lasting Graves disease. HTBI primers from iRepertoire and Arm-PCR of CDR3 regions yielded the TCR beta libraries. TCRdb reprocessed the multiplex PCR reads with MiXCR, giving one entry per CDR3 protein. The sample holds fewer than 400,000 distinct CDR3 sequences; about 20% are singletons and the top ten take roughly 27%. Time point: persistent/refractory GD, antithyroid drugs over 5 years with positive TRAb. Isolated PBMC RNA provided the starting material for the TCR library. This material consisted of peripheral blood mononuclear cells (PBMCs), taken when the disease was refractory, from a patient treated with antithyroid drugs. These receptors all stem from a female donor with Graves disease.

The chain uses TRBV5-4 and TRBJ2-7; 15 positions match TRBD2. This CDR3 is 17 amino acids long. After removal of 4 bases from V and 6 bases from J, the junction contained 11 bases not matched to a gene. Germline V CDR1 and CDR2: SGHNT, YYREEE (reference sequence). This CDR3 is CASSLGTSGGRSGEQYF. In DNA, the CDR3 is TGTGCCAGCAGCCTCGGGACTAGCGGGGGGCGCTCCGGCGAGCAGTACTTC. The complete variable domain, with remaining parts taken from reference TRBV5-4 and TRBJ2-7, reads ETGVTQSPTHLIKTRGQQVTLRCSSQSGHNTVSWYQQALGQGPQFIFQYYREEENGRGNFPPRFSGLQFPNYSSELNVNALELDDSALYLCASSLGTSGGRSGEQYFGPGTRLTVT.

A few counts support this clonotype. This chain's CDR3 is CATQGDAETQYF. The CDR3 DNA follows: TGTGCCACACAGGGGGACGCGGAGACCCAGTACTTC. J is TRBJ2-5 and V is TRBV24-1, with 8 bases lining up with TRBD1. This CDR3 has 12 amino acids. The V gene's germline CDR1 is KGHDR and CDR2 SFDVKD. Trimming took 10 bases from V and 5 from J; bases not matched to a gene: 5.

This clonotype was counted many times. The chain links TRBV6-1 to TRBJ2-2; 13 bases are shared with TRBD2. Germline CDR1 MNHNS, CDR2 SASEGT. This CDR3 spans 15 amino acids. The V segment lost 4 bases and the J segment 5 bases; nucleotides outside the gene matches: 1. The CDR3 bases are TGTGCCAGCAGTGCGACTAGCGGGGGGACCGGGGAGCTGTTTTTT. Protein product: CASSATSGGTGELFF.